One and the same sample provided the 9 T cell receptor beta chains below, sequenced in a study of T cells after yellow fever vaccination. TCRdb analysed the 5' RACE reads with MiXCR anew, one entry per CDR3 protein. Of more than 350,000 distinct CDR3 sequences listed, about 9.9% are singletons. The specimen comprised PBMCs, sampled on the day of the first yellow fever vaccination. The origin of the receptors is a man between 18 and 29 years old who received the YFV17D yellow fever vaccine.

V is TRBV12-5 and J is TRBJ2-5; tentatively, D is TRBD1 (5 bases). There are 15 residues in the CDR3. Germline-derived CDR1 and CDR2 are LGHNT and FRNRAP. V gave up 6 bases and J gave up 5 bases, with 19 bases separating them. CDR3 sequence (DNA): TGTGCTAGTGGGACCGCCCAGGGCGGTTGGGAGACCCAGTACTTC. This codes for CASGTAQGGWETQYF.

This clonotype has at least ten counts. The chain employs TRBV7-2 and TRBJ2-3; D possibly corresponds to TRBD1 (5 bases). Trimming took off 4 bases at V and 3 bases at J, with 8 bases between the two ends. The CDR3 covers 13 residues. Germline V gives CDR1 SGHTA, CDR2 FQGNSA. CDR3 loop: CASSSSGTDTQYF. DNA of the CDR3: TGTGCCAGCAGCTCATCAGGGACAGATACGCAGTATTTT.

This clonotype turned up a few times. The rearrangement uses TRBV7-2 and TRBJ2-7; possibly TRBD1 for D (8 bases). Germline CDR1 reads SGHTA; CDR2 reads FQGNSA. V was clipped by 3 bases and J by 2 bases, with 17 bases between them. This CDR3 has 16 residues. The CDR3 region is CASSFRTGRVTYEQYF. The DNA of the CDR3 is TGTGCCAGCAGCTTCCGGACAGGGAGGGTTACCTACGAGCAGTACTTC.

This clonotype has only a few counts. The chain employs TRBV2 and TRBJ1-1; no definite D call. The CDR3 totals 11 residues. Germline CDR1 SNHLY, CDR2 FYNNEI. Trimming cost V 5 bases and J 10 bases, with 11 bases left between them. Here the CDR3 DNA reads TGTGCCAGCAGTCTCGGACTGCGAGCTTTCTTT. Residues: CASSLGLRAFF.

The chain joins TRBV5-1 to TRBJ2-1; D could derive from TRBD1 or TRBD2 (6 bases each). CDR3 length: 15 residues. The V end lost 4 bases, the J end lost 9 bases, and 20 bases lay between the germline ends. Germline loops: CDR1 SGHRS, CDR2 YFSETQ. DNA for the CDR3: TGCGCCAGCAGCCTAAGGGGGGTTGGCTCCACTGAGCAGTTCTTC. Residues: CASSLRGVGSTEQFF.

A few counts support this clonotype. The chain links TRBV20-1 to TRBJ1-4; D call uncertain. V dropped 3 bases and J dropped 3 bases, with 14 bases sitting between them. The CDR3 covers 15 residues. From germline, CDR1 is DFQATT and CDR2 SNEGSKA (reference sequence). This CDR3 reads CSASAEPGANEKLFF. CDR3 DNA: TGCAGTGCTAGTGCTGAGCCGGGTGCTAATGAAAAACTGTTTTTT.

V usage is TRBV12-3 or TRBV12-4 and J usage is TRBJ2-7; TRBD1 matches at 7 bases. V trimming: 3 bases; J trimming: 1 base; junction bases outside the gene matches: 6. The CDR3 sequence is 15 residues long. The CDR3 region has the DNA TGTGCCAGCAGTTTTGGGTGGGACAGTTCCTACGAGCAGTACTTC. Encoded protein: CASSFGWDSSYEQYF.

This clonotype was detected a few times. The CDR3 bases are TGTGCCAGCAGTCGGACACCCTACGAGCAGTACGTC. It encodes CASSRTPYEQYV. J is TRBJ2-7 and V is TRBV7-9, with D tentatively TRBD1 (5 bases). The V gene lost 6 bases and the J gene lost 2 bases, with 8 bases spanning the gap. CDR1 is SEHNR, CDR2 FQNEAQ, per germline (reference sequence). The CDR3 totals 12 residues.

This clonotype was recorded a few times. The chain has TRBV29-1 and TRBJ2-1; the D is unclear. V shed 3 bases and J shed 7 bases, with 10 bases lying between them. Looked up from germline, CDR1 is SQVTM and CDR2 is ANQGSEA. The CDR3 totals 12 residues. CDR3 bases: TGCAGCGTTGAGTCAGGCCTTAATGAGCAGTTCTTC. This encodes CSVESGLNEQFF.